This TCR beta chain was retrieved from a study of Ad26.COV2.S vaccination and SARS-CoV-2 variants. Study summary: By the intramuscular route, Ad26.COV2.S was given once, or twice 56 days apart. The study's findings and limits: People who got the vaccine had more spike-specific TCR breadth than people who got placebo.

For this clone: The antigen remains unidentified.

Treatment noted: about 20 received Ad26.COV2.S at low or high dose, single or two shots; several received placebo; per-sample allocation not given. Collection of samples fell on day 63 after the first vaccine or placebo injection. Assay: immunoSEQ multiplex PCR; the TCRdb copy retains only in-frame clones and omits some. The sample holds some 390,000 clones, around nine tenths seen once. Trimming pared 5 bases from V and 0 bases from J, leaving 17 bases between. The germline V gene encodes CDR1 SGHVS and CDR2 FNYEAQ. This CDR3 has 16 amino acids. The input for sequencing was peripheral blood, taken in a trial of Ad26.COV2.S vaccine versus placebo. This sequence originates from a person aged 18-60 years who received the Ad26.COV2.S COVID-19 vaccine or a placebo. V is TRBV7-6 and J is TRBJ2-7; possible D gene TRBD2, 7 bases. Written as DNA, the CDR3 is TGTGCCAGCAGCCCTAGGGGGGGACCAACCTCCTACGAGCAGTACTTC. This codes for CASSPRGGPTSYEQYF.